The 17 T cell receptor beta chains below come from one sample, sequenced in a study of HIV-infected patients and healthy controls. Roughly three months, about 14 weeks, into antiretroviral therapy, follow-up blood was collected. The repertoire came from unfractionated whole blood and reflected all unsorted peripheral T cells. cDNA was made from about 500 ng RNA using alpha and beta constant primers. Alpha and beta chain libraries were made separately by chain-specific third strand synthesis with multiplexing indices. TCRdb re-called the 5' RACE reads with MiXCR, one entry per CDR3 protein. The sample contains roughly 9,000 distinct CDR3 sequences, 7.5% to 9.5% of which appear only once. The sequencing here drew on blood, taken during antiretroviral therapy. The receptor source for this set is an adult with HIV infection.

This chain uses TRBV5-5 with TRBJ1-4, with D maybe TRBD1 (5 bases). V gave up 3 bases and J gave up 3 bases, with 9 bases separating them. CDR3 size: 14 residues. Looked up from germline, CDR1 is SGHKS and CDR2 is YYEKEE (reference sequence). The CDR3 loop reads CASSWDGSNEKLFF. Here the CDR3 DNA reads TGTGCCAGCAGCTGGGACGGATCTAATGAAAAACTGTTTTTT.

This clonotype was seen at least ten times. The chain carries TRBV3-1 and TRBJ1-1; possible D gene TRBD1, 5 bases. Deletions cut 5 bases from V and 2 bases from J, with 9 bases between. Per the germline V gene, CDR1 is LGHDT and CDR2 is YNNKEL (reference sequence). There are 13 residues in the CDR3. The CDR3 reads CASSLTVNTEAFF. The CDR3, as DNA: TGTGCCAGCAGCTTGACAGTAAACACTGAAGCTTTCTTT.

This clonotype was seen ten or more times. This chain links TRBV30 with TRBJ1-2; no reliable D call. This CDR3 has 16 residues. The V end lost 1 base, the J end lost 1 base, and 16 bases lay between the germline ends. The V gene's germline CDR1 is GTSNPN and CDR2 SVGIG (reference sequence). The DNA for the CDR3 is TGTGCCTGGAGTGACAGACCCTACGATTATAACTATGGCTACACCTTC. Amino acid sequence: CAWSDRPYDYNYGYTF.

This clonotype is judged medium-sized. This rearrangement joins TRBV6-2 or TRBV6-3 to TRBJ2-7; 10 bases agree with TRBD1. The J segment lost 4 bases and the V segment lost 2 bases, leaving 2 bases of the junction unmatched. Per the germline V gene, CDR1 is MNHEY and CDR2 is SVGEGT. This CDR3 spans 14 amino acids. CDR3 nucleotides: TGTGCCAGCAGTTACCCGGGACAGGGGTACGAGCAGTACTTC. Residues: CASSYPGQGYEQYF.

This clonotype was seen repeatedly, ten times or more. This chain links TRBV6-7 with TRBJ2-7, with unresolved D. TRBV6-7 is an ORF, with its function uncertain. The V end lost 6 bases, the J end lost 0 bases, and 15 bases lay between the germline ends. The CDR3 has 15 amino acids. As DNA, the CDR3 is TGTGCCAGCAGGTTCAGTTCACTGGGCTCCTACGAGCAGTACGTC. Translation: CASRFSSLGSYEQYV.

This chain connects TRBV6-5 to TRBJ1-2; D is uncertain. V was cut by 8 bases and J by 1 base, with 20 bases left in between. CDR3 length equals 16 residues. Per germline, CDR1 MNHEY and CDR2 SVGAGI. This CDR3 is CASRKSPRGNNYGYTF. The CDR3 nucleotides are TGTGCCAGCCGCAAAAGCCCCCGGGGAAATAACTATGGCTACACCTTC.

Ten or more counts support this clonotype. The chain recombines TRBV7-8 with TRBJ2-1; 7 nucleotides line up with TRBD2. V trimming: 3 bases; J trimming: 1 base; junction bases outside the gene matches: 0. The germline V gene has CDR1 SGHVS and CDR2 FQNEAQ. The CDR3 is 14 amino acids. The CDR3 reads CASSLGGSYNEQFF. For the CDR3, the DNA is TGTGCCAGCAGCTTGGGGGGGTCCTACAATGAGCAGTTCTTC.

The gene calls are TRBV6-2 or TRBV6-3 and TRBJ2-7; possibly TRBD2 for D (7 bases). This CDR3 comprises 14 residues. Per germline, CDR1 MNHEY and CDR2 SVGEGT. Trimming shortened V by 8 bases and J by 0 bases, and 14 bases separated the two germline ends. In DNA, the CDR3 is TGTGCCAGCGCGGGGGCTAGACCCTCCTACGAGCAGTACGTC. It codes for CASAGARPSYEQYV.

The chain carries TRBV19 and TRBJ2-2; no reliable D call. V lost 3 bases and J lost 2, with 4 bases in between. This CDR3 contains 13 residues. The germline gives CDR1 LNHDA, CDR2 SQIVND (reference sequence). CDR3: CASSIINTGELFF. In DNA form, the CDR3 reads TGTGCCAGTAGTATTATAAACACCGGGGAGCTGTTTTTT. Using reference TRBV19 and TRBJ2-2 for the parts outside the CDR3, the full variable domain is DGGITQSPKYLFRKEGQNVTLSCEQNLNHDAMYWYRQDPGQGLRLIYYSQIVNDFQKGDIAEGYSVSREKKESFPLTVTSAQKNPTAFYLCASSIINTGELFFGEGSRLTVL.

The V gene is TRBV24-1, the J gene TRBJ2-2; D remains ambiguous. Germline assignment: CDR1 KGHDR and CDR2 SFDVKD. The CDR3 extends over 15 amino acids. V dropped 2 bases and J dropped 7 bases, with 13 bases sitting between them. CDR3 in DNA: TGTGCCACCAGTGATTCAAGGGTTATTAGCGGGGAGCTGTTTTTT. This sequence encodes CATSDSRVISGELFF.

This clonotype was counted ten times or more. V usage is TRBV3-1 and J usage is TRBJ2-5, with 7 bases that match TRBD1. The J segment lost 3 bases and the V segment lost 8 bases, leaving 6 bases of the junction unmatched. There are 13 residues in the CDR3. CDR1 LGHDT and CDR2 YNNKEL come from the germline V gene (reference sequence). The DNA for the CDR3 is TGTGCCAGCCGATGGACAGGAGAAGAGACCCAGTACTTC. Residues: CASRWTGEETQYF.

This clonotype was counted many times. This sequence joins TRBV18 and TRBJ2-3; a weak D match, TRBD1 (6 bases). There are 16 residues in the CDR3. CDR1 KGHSH and CDR2 LQKENI come from the germline V gene. The V end lost 4 bases, the J end lost 1 base, and 15 bases lay between the germline ends. DNA of the CDR3: TGTGCCAGCTCACTCGAGGACAGAATTCGCACAGATACGCAGTATTTT. Encoded protein: CASSLEDRIRTDTQYF.

There are a few counts of this clonotype. The chain uses TRBV5-1 and TRBJ2-1; 9 bases are shared with TRBD2. Germline values: CDR1 SGHRS, CDR2 YFSETQ. The CDR3 is 15 amino acids. V was pared by 0 bases and J by 8 bases, with 6 bases of the junction left unmatched. The CDR3 DNA sequence: TGCGCCAGCAGCTTGGCTGGACTAGCGAACCATGAGCAGTTCTTC. It encodes CASSLAGLANHEQFF.

This clonotype was seen at least ten times. This chain links TRBV12-3 or TRBV12-4 with TRBJ1-1; D gene ambiguous. The CDR3 loop spans 13 amino acids. Trimming left V 2 bases short and J 6 bases short, with 10 bases between. CDR3 sequence: CASSLSWRAEAFF. The CDR3 bases are TGTGCCAGCAGTTTATCGTGGAGGGCTGAAGCTTTCTTT.

This clonotype was found a few times. This CDR3 reads CASSQAGPYEQYF. The CDR3 DNA follows: TGTGCCAGCAGCCAAGCAGGTCCCTACGAGCAGTACTTC. The chain recombines TRBV3-1 with TRBJ2-7; D uncertain. The CDR3 is 13 amino acids. Trimming shortened V by 1 base and J by 2 bases, and 6 bases separated the two germline ends. Germline CDR1 and CDR2: LGHDT and YNNKEL (reference sequence).

This clonotype was counted ten times or more. The chain recombines TRBV24-1 with TRBJ2-1; D is perhaps TRBD2 (6 bases). Germline CDR1 is KGHDR and CDR2 is SFDVKD. V shed 4 bases and J shed 8 bases, with 14 bases lying between them. The CDR3 has 14 amino acids. The CDR3 coding sequence is TGTGCCACCAGTGAGGGAGGTATGATCGATGAGCAGTTCTTC. The encoded protein is CATSEGGMIDEQFF.

This clonotype was detected ten times or more. The rearrangement uses TRBV9 and TRBJ2-2, with no clear D. This CDR3 has 12 residues. Trimming took 4 bases from V and 4 from J, leaving 5 bases between them. Germline lookup yields CDR1 SGDLS and CDR2 YYNGEE. The CDR3 loop reads CASSSRTGELFF. For the CDR3, the DNA is TGTGCCAGCAGCTCTCGCACCGGGGAGCTGTTTTTT. Supplemented by reference TRBV9 and TRBJ2-2, the full variable domain reads DSGVTQTPKHLITATGQRVTLRCSPRSGDLSVYWYQQSLDQGLQFLIQYYNGEERAKGNILERFSAQQFPDLHSELNLSSLELGDSALYFCASSSRTGELFFGEGSRLTVL.